The 5 T cell receptor beta chains given below trace back to one sample, sequenced in a study of blood T cells in healthy people across ages. The second PCR ran about 6 to 12 cycles with a sample-barcoded 5' primer and J-beta primers. TCRdb re-called the 5' RACE reads through MiXCR, storing one row per CDR3 protein. The sample lists some 760,000 distinct CDR3 sequences, 20% to 25% occurring once. The sample was also reused in another study, on T cells of mothers and their children.

Sequencing was carried out using blood. All receptors come from a boy younger than 18 in good health.

This sequence joins TRBV5-1 and TRBJ2-5; weak D call: TRBD1 (6 bases). The DNA end is a closer match to TRBJ2-7, so the J assignment may be wrong. Germline loops: CDR1 SGHRS, CDR2 YFSETQ. CDR3 length: 17 residues. CDR3 in amino acids: CASSLDPPGATSYEQYF. The CDR3 bases are TGCGCCAGCAGCTTGGATCCTCCAGGGGCGACCTCCTACGAGCAGTACTTC.

This clonotype was counted ten times or more. The chain joins TRBV7-9 to TRBJ2-1; the D gene is possibly TRBD2 (5 bases). There are 13 residues in the CDR3. Germline V gene lookup returns CDR1 SEHNR and CDR2 FQNEAQ (reference sequence). V gave up 5 bases and J gave up 8 bases, with 13 bases separating them. CDR3 region: CASSPSGGYEQFF. CDR3 in DNA: TGTGCCAGCAGCCCGAGCGGAGGCTATGAGCAGTTCTTC. Drawing the rest from reference TRBV7-9 and TRBJ2-1, the complete variable domain is DTGVSQNPRHKITKRGQNVTFRCDPISEHNRLYWYRQTLGQGPEFLTYFQNEAQLEKSRLLSDRFSAERPKGSFSTLEIQRTEQGDSAMYLCASSPSGGYEQFFGPGTRLTVL.

Regarding this clonotype: Possible read error: a much larger clone is one base away. The chain recombines TRBV7-2 with TRBJ2-7, with D possibly TRBD2 on 6 matching bases. The end of the DNA fits TRBJ2-5 better, so the J call may be wrong. This CDR3 has 14 residues. The germline CDR1 and CDR2 sequences are SGHTA and FQGNSA. The CDR3 bases are TGTGCCAGCGGCTTAGACGGGGGACAAGAGACCCAGTACTTC. It is translated as CASGLDGGQETQYF.

This clonotype was picked up a small number of times. The rearrangement uses TRBV4-1 and TRBJ2-5; D call uncertain. The CDR3 covers 13 residues. Germline-derived CDR1 and CDR2 are MGHRA and YSYEKL. V was trimmed by 3 bases and J by 1 base, leaving 6 bases between them. The CDR3, as DNA: TGCGCCAGCAGCCAGTGGCTCCAAGAGACCCAGTACTTC. Residues: CASSQWLQETQYF.

V gene TRBV7-6 combines with J gene TRBJ2-1; TRBD1 matches at 9 bases. Germline assignment: CDR1 SGHVS and CDR2 FNYEAQ. V gave up 1 base and J gave up 5 bases; unmatched junction bases: 3. There are 15 residues in the CDR3. The CDR3: CASSLEGQGNNEQFF. The CDR3 DNA follows: TGTGCCAGCAGCTTAGAAGGACAGGGGAACAATGAGCAGTTCTTC.